This T cell receptor beta chain was recovered during a study of blood T cell repertoires in COVID-19 (dated by TCRdb to 2019 to 2021). With respect to the entire study: Collaborator samples came from the United States, Italy and Spain and covered acute and convalescent phases of COVID-19. Where available, HLA class I and class II types were taken from metadata supplied by the sample provider and were not determined by assay-based typing. Samples came from the ongoing ImmuneRACE study (first 160 participants) plus 1,254 subjects from 6 global collaborators. Deeply sampled blood TCRbeta repertoires from subjects exposed to, actively infected with, or recovered from COVID-19 were included in the dataset. The material from the prospective study consisted of cDNA or gDNA derived from T cells, B-cell-depleted T cells, or PBMCs. The repertoires were released in a freely available public database meant as a resource for research on the immune response to SARS-CoV-2. A de-identified subject ID, COVID-19 status, age in years and sex were almost always included in the sample metadata.

The investigation overall reported the following: The quantity of clinical and demographic metadata differed by source and by participant and was supplied without curation.

The immunoSEQ Assay, a bias-controlled multiplex PCR, was used to amplify TCRbeta CDR3 regions from genomic DNA. Processing in the source paper ran as follows. The number of nucleated cells in each sample was estimated from the amplification of reference gene primers within the assay. To quantify the absolute abundance of each unique TCRbeta CDR3 rearrangement, sequence reads were collapsed and filtered. Productive Simpson clonality was computed per sample as the square root of Simpson's diversity index over productive rearrangements. Sourced from immuneACCESS, this table was stored by TCRdb with only in-frame sequences that have V and J called. A share of the clones is absent; for the studies checked, an unresolved V gene accounts for under half, and the remainder has no known explanation. V, J and clone size were drawn from that table, and D and trimming were deduced from the DNA. The sample yields hundreds of thousands of clones; over 75% were counted once. In total, the top ten clones hold 15% of the sample.

About this clone: Its antigen is not yet known. It has no much larger one-base neighbor in the sample; base qualities were not kept.

CDR1 LNHDA and CDR2 SQIVND were looked up in the germline V gene (reference sequence). The CDR3 runs 16 residues from the cysteine to the phenylalanine. Only the CDR3 portion is preserved as DNA: 48 bases, with reading frame beginning at the first base. Cut back by 3 bases and 2 bases, the V and J ends lie 11 bases apart. Participants in the prospective study were aged about 18 to 100 years, lived in 24 United States geographic areas, and enrolled through a virtual design. In the prospective study, participants were assigned to cohorts based on the clinical history participants reported in a screening survey and a study questionnaire. Recovered participants in ImmuneRACE Cohort 3 were defined by two consecutive negative NP/OP PCR tests, clearance by a healthcare professional, or resolution of symptoms. In the prospective study, whole blood, serum and a nasopharyngeal or oropharyngeal swab were collected from each participant by mobile phlebotomists. Additional blood draws and questionnaires over an approximately 2-month period could optionally be provided by prospective study participants. Blood samples from the prospective study were shipped frozen or at room temperature prior to DNA extraction.

Source material: PBMCs or T cells enriched from blood (not recorded which). This receptor was taken from a man younger than 35 who had recovered from COVID-19. Recombination linked TRBV19 to TRBJ2-6; the D gene lacks a confident call. The CDR3 region: CASSIYFPPGANVLTF. The sequence in DNA is TGTGCCAGTAGTATTTACTTTCCCCCTGGGGCCAACGTCCTGACTTTC. Where the CDR3 stops, the reference TRBV19 and TRBJ2-6 genes take over; the full variable domain is DGGITQSPKYLFRKEGQNVTLSCEQNLNHDAMYWYRQDPGQGLRLIYYSQIVNDFQKGDIAEGYSVSREKKESFPLTVTSAQKNPTAFYLCASSIYFPPGANVLTFGAGSRLTVL.